This T cell receptor beta chain was recorded in a study of shared clonotypes between healthy human individuals. Germline V gene data show CDR1 as MGHRA and CDR2 as YSYEKL. The CDR3 consists of 13 residues. V lost 4 bases, J lost 10 bases, and 17 bases lay in between. Method: immunoSEQ multiplex PCR; TCRdb's copy keeps in-frame clones and lacks some. This sample has approximately 2.5 million clones; roughly nine tenths occur once, and the top ten carry over 0.12%. What was sequenced was naive CD4+ T cells sorted from blood. The sample's subset: CD45RA+ positively selected. The TCR sequence derives from a man aged 18 to 29 in good health. The rearrangement joins TRBV4-1 to TRBJ2-7; D is unresolved. The CDR3 sequence: CASSRLTDRRQYF. The CDR3 nucleotides read TGCGCCAGCAGCCGCCTCACCGATCGGAGACAGTACTTC.